A selection of T cell receptor beta chains follows, all from one sample in a study of cytomegalovirus exposure and HLA in healthy donors. Libraries were prepared by immunoSEQ multiplex PCR; TCRdb keeps only in-frame clonotypes and omits some of them. The sample yields around 99,000 clones, approximately 76% seen once. Sequencing was carried out using PBMCs. The receptors shown here come from a man between 18 and 35 years old in good health and CMV-seronegative. Both conserved end residues are part of each CDR3. The D gene is left open where the match is weak. Some rows have no size entry. The others give once, few or many, or a class for an expanded clone.

abundance	d_gene	v_gene	j_gene	CDR3aa	CDR3nt
NA	NA	TRBV7-3	TRBJ2-2	CASSLIASGELFF	TGTGCCAGCAGCTTAATAGCGTCCGGGGAGCTGTTTTTT
NA	NA	TRBV5-6	TRBJ2-7	CASSHDSAVEQYF	TGTGCCAGCAGCCATGACAGCGCCGTTGAGCAGTACTTC
NA	NA	TRBV7-3	TRBJ1-4	CASSSPTAEGQANEKLFF	TGTGCCAGCAGCTCACCGACAGCCGAAGGTCAGGCTAATGAAAAACTGTTTTTT
NA	TRBD1	TRBV18	TRBJ1-1	CASSRGTGRTEAFF	TGTGCCAGCTCCCGAGGGACAGGGCGCACTGAAGCTTTCTTT
NA	NA	TRBV9	TRBJ1-5	CASSLVGGSPQHF	TGTGCCAGCAGCCTTGTCGGGGGGTCGCCCCAGCATTTT
many	NA	TRBV19	TRBJ1-5	CASSIEGNSNQPQHF	TGTGCCAGTAGTATAGAGGGCAATAGCAATCAGCCCCAGCATTTT
NA	NA	TRBV7-8	TRBJ2-7	CATGEQYF	TGTGCCACAGGGGAGCAGTACTTC
NA	TRBD1	TRBV7-9	TRBJ1-6	CASSSTGGSNSPLHF	TGTGCCAGCAGCTCAACAGGGGGCTCTAATTCACCCCTCCACTTT
NA	NA	TRBV5-1	TRBJ1-5	CASSLTGFQPQHF	TGCGCCAGCAGCTTGACAGGGTTCCAGCCCCAGCATTTT
NA	NA	TRBV19	TRBJ1-3	CASSMELPTTTFSGNTIYF	TGTGCCAGTAGTATGGAGTTACCAACAACCACTTTCTCTGGAAACACCATATATTTT
NA	TRBD1	TRBV7-2	TRBJ1-3	CASSLEPLGQGTGNTIYF	TGTGCCAGCAGCTTGGAGCCCTTGGGACAGGGCACCGGAAACACCATATATTTT
NA	NA	TRBV4-1	TRBJ2-5	CASSQSGLKETQYF	TGCGCCAGCAGCCAAAGCGGCCTTAAAGAGACCCAGTACTTC